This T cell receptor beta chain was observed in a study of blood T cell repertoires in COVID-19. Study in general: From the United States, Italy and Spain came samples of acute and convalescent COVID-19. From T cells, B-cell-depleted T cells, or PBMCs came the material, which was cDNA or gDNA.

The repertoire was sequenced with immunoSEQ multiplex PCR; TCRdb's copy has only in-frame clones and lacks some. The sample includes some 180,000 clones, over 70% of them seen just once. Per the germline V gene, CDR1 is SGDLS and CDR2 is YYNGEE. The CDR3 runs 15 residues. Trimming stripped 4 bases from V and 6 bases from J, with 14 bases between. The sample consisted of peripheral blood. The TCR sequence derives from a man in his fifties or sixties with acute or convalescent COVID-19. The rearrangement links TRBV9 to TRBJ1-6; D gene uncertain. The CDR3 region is CASSTPEEVNSPLHF. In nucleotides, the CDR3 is TGTGCCAGCAGCACCCCGGAGGAAGTTAATTCACCCCTCCACTTT.